The entry below gives a single T cell receptor beta chain sequence along with its context. What it binds is not known. Total RNA was extracted from unfractionated whole blood. The record originates from a study of human T cells and chemical hapten exposure. Study as a whole: It was small differences in pooled library volume that mainly caused per-sample TCR yields to vary. Whole-study findings and limits: TCRs at high frequency, those above 1 in 1000, did not change with DPC sensitization.

The V and J ends lost 0 bases and 2 bases, in that order; junction bases with no gene match: 19. The CDR3 has 20 residues. CDR1 is MGHRA and CDR2 is YSYEKL in the germline V gene. Separate cDNA molecules received unique molecular identifiers, which the library attached to them. Study processing details: Sequenced samples showed a median of approximately 100,000 TCRs each, with counts running from around 25,000 to 690,000. Each CDR3 protein gets one entry after TCRdb re-called the 5' RACE reads with MiXCR. These V and J calls rely on TCRdb rather than the paper's analysis. This sample yields roughly 120,000 distinct CDR3 sequences, of which approximately 19% are seen a single time; about 3% belongs to the top ten.

J is TRBJ2-7 and V is TRBV4-1, with 7 bases aligning to TRBD2. The sequence came from a human donor in good health. The CDR3: CASSQDRATAGTILPYEQYF. The DNA for the CDR3 is TGCGCCAGCAGCCAAGATCGGGCGACTGCTGGGACTATACTCCCCTACGAGCAGTACTTC.